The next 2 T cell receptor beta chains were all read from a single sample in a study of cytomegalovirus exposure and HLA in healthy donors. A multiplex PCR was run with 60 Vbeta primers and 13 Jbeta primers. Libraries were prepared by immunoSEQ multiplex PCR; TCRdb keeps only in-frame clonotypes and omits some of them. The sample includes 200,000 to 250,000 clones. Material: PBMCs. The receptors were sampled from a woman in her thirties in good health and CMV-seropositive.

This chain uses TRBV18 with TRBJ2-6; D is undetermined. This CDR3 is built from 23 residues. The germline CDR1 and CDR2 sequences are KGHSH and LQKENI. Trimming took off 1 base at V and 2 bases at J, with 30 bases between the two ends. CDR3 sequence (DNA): TGTGCCAGCTCACCACGGGCCCATTCTCCACCGAACAATTTCCGTCCTGGGGCCAACGTCCTGACTTTC. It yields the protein CASSPRAHSPPNNFRPGANVLTF.

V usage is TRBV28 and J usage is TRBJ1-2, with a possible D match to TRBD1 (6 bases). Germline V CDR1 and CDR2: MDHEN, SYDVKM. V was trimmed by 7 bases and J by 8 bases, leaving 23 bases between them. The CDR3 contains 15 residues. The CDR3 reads CASTPPTGTPQGYTF. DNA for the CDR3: TGTGCCAGCACCCCCCCAACCGGGACACCCCAGGGCTACACCTTC.